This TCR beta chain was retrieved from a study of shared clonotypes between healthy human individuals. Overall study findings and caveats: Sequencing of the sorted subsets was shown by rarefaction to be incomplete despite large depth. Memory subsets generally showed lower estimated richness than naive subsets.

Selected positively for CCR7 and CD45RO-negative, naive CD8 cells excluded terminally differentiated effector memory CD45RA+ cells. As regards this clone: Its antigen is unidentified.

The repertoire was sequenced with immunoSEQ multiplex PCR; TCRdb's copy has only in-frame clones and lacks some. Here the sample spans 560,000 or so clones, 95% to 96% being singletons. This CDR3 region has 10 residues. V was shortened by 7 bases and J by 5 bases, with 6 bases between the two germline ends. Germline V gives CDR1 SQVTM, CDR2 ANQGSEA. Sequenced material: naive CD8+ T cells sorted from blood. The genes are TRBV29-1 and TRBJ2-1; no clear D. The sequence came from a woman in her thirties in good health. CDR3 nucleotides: TGCAGCGGGGATAACAATGAGCAGTTCTTC. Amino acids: CSGDNNEQFF.